This T cell receptor beta chain was captured by sequencing in a study of T cells in Graves' hyperthyroidism and ophthalmopathy. This clonotype has a count of ten or more. CDR3 length: 13 amino acids. Germline V gene lookup returns CDR1 SQVTM and CDR2 ANQGSEA. V was clipped by 5 bases and J by 5 bases, with 16 bases between them. Amplification yielded TCR beta CDR3 regions, with RNA transcripts as the source. TCR CDR3 underwent first-round RT-PCR with the HTBI primer set. TCRdb re-called the multiplex PCR reads through MiXCR, storing one row per CDR3 protein. The repertoire consists of about 96,000 distinct CDR3 sequences, with about half occurring once and the leading ten covering around 29%. Investigators excluded patients with uncontrolled infection, other autoimmune disease, pregnancy or lactation.

V gene TRBV29-1 combines with J gene TRBJ2-7, with D tentatively TRBD1 (7 bases). Material: blood. This clonotype originated in a woman in her 40s with Graves' hyperthyroidism. CDR3 nucleotide sequence: TGCAGCGTTCAGGGGGGAGCCTTTAACGAGCAGTACTTC. Residues: CSVQGGAFNEQYF.